This paragraph covers one TCR beta chain sequence. This entry is derived from a study of blood T cell repertoires in COVID-19. Study-wide context: PBMCs, B-cell-depleted T cells, or T cells were the source of the cDNA or gDNA that made up the material.

Deletions cut 0 bases from V and 4 bases from J, with 10 bases between. The CDR3 consists of 14 residues. The germline gives CDR1 SGHRS, CDR2 YFSETQ. This table comes from immunoSEQ multiplex PCR, and its TCRdb copy is limited to in-frame clones, with some not included. This table holds 300,000 to 400,000 clones, around 87% found once. The source of this sequence is a human donor in a cohort sampled during active COVID-19. Material for sequencing was peripheral blood. The chain joins TRBV5-1 to TRBJ1-2; D ambiguous. The CDR3 DNA reads TGCGCCAGCAGCTTGGAGTCGGTTTCCTATGGCTACACCTTC. As protein: CASSLESVSYGYTF.